Here is one T cell receptor (beta chain) with its context. No antigen is known for it. 13 Jbeta primers and 60 Vbeta primers were used for the PCR. The repertoire was sequenced with immunoSEQ multiplex PCR; TCRdb's copy has only in-frame clones and lacks some. The data contain 150,000 to 200,000 clones, 60% to 85% of them singletons. The data stem from a study of cytomegalovirus exposure and HLA in healthy donors. The wider study: One earlier analysis, a look at 150 million to 200 million T cells, found 100 million to 130 million unique TCR beta sequences. Samples from HLA-typed donors yielded approximately 80 million unique TCRs in an early data release.

Whole-study results and caveats: Accounts indicate the classifier identified cytomegalovirus status with strong specificity and sensitivity. Cytomegalovirus association was listed for 164 TCR beta chains.

V was clipped by 0 bases and J by 2 bases; unmatched bases: 2. CDR1 and CDR2 (germline): SNHLY, FYNNEI. CDR3 length: 15 amino acids. The chain carries TRBV2 and TRBJ2-3; 7 bases match TRBD1. This TCR was recovered from a man aged 50-60 years in good health and CMV-seropositive. Material for sequencing was PBMCs. CDR3 residues: CASSEAGQNTDTQYF. In DNA form, the CDR3 reads TGTGCCAGCAGTGAAGCGGGACAGAACACAGATACGCAGTATTTT.